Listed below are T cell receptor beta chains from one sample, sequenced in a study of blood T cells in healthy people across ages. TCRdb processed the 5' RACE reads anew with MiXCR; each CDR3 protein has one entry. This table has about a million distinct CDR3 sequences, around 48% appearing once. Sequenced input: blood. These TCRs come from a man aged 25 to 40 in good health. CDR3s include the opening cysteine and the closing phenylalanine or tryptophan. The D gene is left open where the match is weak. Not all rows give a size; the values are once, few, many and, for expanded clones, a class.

CDR3: CASSLYPGDKQFF; DNA: TGTGCCAGCAGTTTATACCCAGGAGACAAGCAGTTCTTC; D: -; V: TRBV12-3/TRBV12-4; J: TRBJ2-1; size: -
CDR3: CSASFQGRDTEAFF; DNA: TGCAGTGCTAGTTTCCAGGGAAGGGACACTGAAGCTTTCTTT; D: -; V: TRBV20-1; J: TRBJ1-1; size: -
CDR3: CASSRTTGQGTQYF; DNA: TGTGCCAGCAGTCGAACGACAGGCCAAGGGACCCAGTACTTC; D: -; V: TRBV6-5; J: TRBJ2-5; size: -
CDR3: CASSQESGPGVGYTF; DNA: TGTGCCAGCAGCCAAGAATCGGGGCCCGGGGTCGGCTACACCTTC; D: -; V: TRBV4-2; J: TRBJ1-2; size: few
CDR3: CASSPEGGLGYTF; DNA: TGCGCCAGCAGCCCCGAAGGGGGCCTTGGCTACACCTTC; D: TRBD1; V: TRBV5-1; J: TRBJ1-2; size: few
CDR3: CSVLTGYTEAFF; DNA: TGCAGCGTTCTGACAGGGTACACTGAAGCTTTCTTT; D: TRBD1; V: TRBV29-1; J: TRBJ1-1; size: -
CDR3: CASRVRQKSSYNEQFF; DNA: TGTGCCAGCAGGGTCCGACAGAAGAGCTCCTACAATGAGCAGTTCTTC; D: -; V: TRBV6-5; J: TRBJ2-1; size: few
CDR3: CASGVRSGGNTQYF; DNA: TGTGCCAGCGGAGTGCGTAGCGGGGGGAATACGCAGTATTTT; D: TRBD2; V: TRBV2; J: TRBJ2-3; size: once
CDR3: CSAIEQFCEQYF; DNA: TGCAGTGCTATCGAACAGTTCTGCGAGCAGTACTTC; D: -; V: TRBV20-1; J: TRBJ2-7; size: -
CDR3: CASSYSKDPPQETLYF; DNA: TGTGCCAGCAGTTACTCGAAGGATCCTCCTCAAGAGACCCTGTACTTC; D: -; V: TRBV6-8; J: TRBJ2-5; size: -
CDR3: CSASRDRGFNEQSF; DNA: TGCAGTGCTAGCCGGGACAGGGGTTTCAATGAGCAGTCCTTC; D: TRBD1; V: TRBV20-1; J: TRBJ2-1; size: -
CDR3: CASSSRDRGNNEQFF; DNA: TGTGCCAGCAGTTCCCGGGACAGGGGTAACAATGAGCAGTTCTTC; D: TRBD1; V: TRBV27; J: TRBJ2-1; size: few
CDR3: CASSQRGRQGETQYF; DNA: TGTGCCAGCAGCCAAAGGGGAAGGCAGGGAGAGACCCAGTACTTC; D: -; V: TRBV7-9; J: TRBJ2-5; size: -
CDR3: CASSDSSGGGDEQFF; DNA: TGTGCCAGCAGTGACTCCTCCGGAGGTGGGGATGAGCAGTTCTTC; D: -; V: TRBV6-4; J: TRBJ2-1; size: -
CDR3: CASSQEGDRKGANTEAFF; DNA: TGCGCCAGCAGCCAAGAAGGCGACAGAAAGGGGGCCAACACTGAAGCTTTCTTT; D: TRBD1; V: TRBV4-1; J: TRBJ1-1; size: -
CDR3: CASSPPNRDSEAQPQHF; DNA: TGTGCCAGCAGCCCTCCCAACCGGGACAGCGAGGCTCAGCCCCAGCATTTT; D: TRBD1; V: TRBV7-9; J: TRBJ1-5; size: once
CDR3: CASSRDGAVDYGAFF; DNA: TGCGCCAGCAGCCGCGACGGGGCAGTTGACTACGGGGCTTTCTTT; D: -; V: TRBV5-1; J: TRBJ1-1; size: -
CDR3: CASSLTLTNTEAFF; DNA: TGTGCCAGCAGCTTAACGTTGACCAACACTGAAGCTTTCTTT; D: -; V: TRBV11-2; J: TRBJ1-1; size: -
CDR3: CASSATGSSTDTQYF; DNA: TGCGCCAGCAGCGCGACAGGTTCTAGCACAGATACGCAGTATTTT; D: -; V: TRBV5-1; J: TRBJ2-3; size: -
CDR3: CSVEPGGVNTGELFF; DNA: TGCAGCGTTGAACCGGGGGGCGTGAACACCGGGGAGCTGTTTTTT; D: -; V: TRBV29-1; J: TRBJ2-2; size: once
CDR3: CASSRRGTVSYNEQFF; DNA: TGTGCCAGCAGTCGCAGAGGCACAGTGTCCTACAATGAGCAGTTCTTC; D: -; V: TRBV6-5; J: TRBJ2-1; size: -
CDR3: CSARDGRFGYTF; DNA: TGCAGTGCTAGAGATGGCCGATTTGGCTACACCTTC; D: -; V: TRBV20-1; J: TRBJ1-2; size: few
CDR3: CASSKVTQNEQFF; DNA: TGTGCCAGCAGCAAGGTGACACAGAATGAGCAGTTCTTC; D: -; V: TRBV7-2; J: TRBJ2-1; size: -
CDR3: CSVGGQGAEETQYF; DNA: TGCAGCGTGGGGGGACAGGGGGCCGAAGAGACCCAGTACTTC; D: TRBD1; V: TRBV29-1; J: TRBJ2-5; size: -
CDR3: CASSPVPPGGGDTQYF; DNA: TGTGCCAGCTCACCAGTCCCCCCGGGGGGGGGAGATACGCAGTATTTT; D: TRBD2; V: TRBV18; J: TRBJ2-3; size: -
CDR3: CAISETGGSEQYF; DNA: TGTGCCATCAGTGAAACCGGGGGCAGCGAGCAGTACTTC; D: -; V: TRBV10-3; J: TRBJ2-7; size: -
CDR3: CASSVDEGHYEQYF; DNA: TGTGCCAGCAGCGTAGACGAGGGGCACTACGAGCAGTACTTC; D: -; V: TRBV9; J: TRBJ2-7; size: few
CDR3: CASSRTGGYTGELFF; DNA: TGTGCCAGCAGCCGGACAGGGGGCTACACCGGGGAGCTGTTTTTT; D: TRBD1; V: TRBV5-6; J: TRBJ2-2; size: -
CDR3: CASSLGGTVNSPLHF; DNA: TGTGCCAGCAGCTTAGGGGGGACAGTTAATTCACCCCTCCACTTT; D: TRBD1; V: TRBV7-2; J: TRBJ1-6; size: few
CDR3: CASSYSQQGGEKLFF; DNA: TGTGCCAGCAGTTACAGTCAGCAGGGCGGAGAAAAACTGTTTTTT; D: -; V: TRBV6-6; J: TRBJ1-4; size: few
CDR3: CASSLSGTSGGSSYNEQFF; DNA: TGCGCCAGCAGCCTTTCCGGGACTAGCGGGGGGAGCTCCTACAATGAGCAGTTCTTC; D: TRBD2; V: TRBV4-1; J: TRBJ2-1; size: once
CDR3: CATSRDKRQALSTKNIQYF; DNA: TGTGCCACCAGCAGAGATAAGCGACAGGCCCTTTCCACCAAAAACATTCAGTACTTC; D: -; V: TRBV15; J: TRBJ2-4; size: few
CDR3: CASSRKPGELFF; DNA: TGCGCCAGCAGCCGCAAGCCCGGGGAGCTGTTTTTT; D: -; V: TRBV4-1; J: TRBJ2-2; size: -
CDR3: CASSQDPRSSYEQYF; DNA: TGTGCCAGCAGCCAAGATCCGAGGAGCTCCTACGAGCAGTACTTC; D: -; V: TRBV4-2; J: TRBJ2-7; size: -
CDR3: CASSYSGPSSYNEQFF; DNA: TGTGCCAGCAGCTACAGTGGACCGAGCTCCTACAATGAGCAGTTCTTC; D: -; V: TRBV7-2; J: TRBJ2-1; size: few
CDR3: CASSLAGTILTGELFF; DNA: TGCGCCAGCAGCTTGGCAGGGACTATACTTACCGGGGAGCTGTTTTTT; D: TRBD2; V: TRBV5-1; J: TRBJ2-2; size: -
CDR3: CSADLSATGNYGYTF; DNA: TGCAGTGCTGACCTTAGTGCAACAGGAAACTATGGCTACACCTTC; D: -; V: TRBV20-1; J: TRBJ1-2; size: few
CDR3: CASSFADGYEQYF; DNA: TGTGCCAGCAGTTTTGCGGACGGTTACGAGCAGTACTTC; D: -; V: TRBV28; J: TRBJ2-7; size: -
CDR3: CASSLSVGNSYNEQFF; DNA: TGTGCCAGCAGCTTATCTGTGGGGAACTCCTACAATGAGCAGTTCTTC; D: -; V: TRBV11-1; J: TRBJ2-1; size: few
CDR3: CASSQAAGLDYNEQFF; DNA: TGTGCCAGCAGCCAAGCGGCAGGACTTGACTACAATGAGCAGTTCTTC; D: -; V: TRBV4-2; J: TRBJ2-1; size: -
CDR3: CASSPGQQSGKLFF; DNA: TGTGCCAGCAGTCCCGGCCAGCAGTCGGGAAAACTGTTTTTT; D: -; V: TRBV28; J: TRBJ1-4; size: once